The TCR beta chain under discussion was sequenced for a study of Ad26.COV2.S vaccination and SARS-CoV-2 variants. Treatment denoted: approximately 18 received Ad26.COV2.S at low or high dose, single or two shots; five or six received placebo; per-sample allocation not given. The samples were gathered on day 63 after the first injection of vaccine or placebo. As its vector, the vaccine had Ad26, which expressed Wuhan-strain SARS-CoV-2 spike. This CDR3 is built from 14 residues. V was trimmed by 9 bases and J by 2 bases, leaving 16 bases between them. Germline V lookup: CDR1 MNHNY, CDR2 SVGAGI (reference sequence). This table comes from immunoSEQ multiplex PCR, and its TCRdb copy is limited to in-frame clones, with some not included. Among approximately 500,000 clones listed, 87% were seen once.

The receptor's source is a person aged 18 to 59 who received the Ad26.COV2.S COVID-19 vaccine or a placebo. The starting material was peripheral blood, obtained in a trial of Ad26.COV2.S vaccine versus placebo. V is TRBV6-6 and J is TRBJ1-1; D gene ambiguous. The CDR3 DNA reads as TGTGCCAGTGCCCTTCGGGGTCTAAACACTGAAGCTTTCTTT. It is translated as CASALRGLNTEAFF.